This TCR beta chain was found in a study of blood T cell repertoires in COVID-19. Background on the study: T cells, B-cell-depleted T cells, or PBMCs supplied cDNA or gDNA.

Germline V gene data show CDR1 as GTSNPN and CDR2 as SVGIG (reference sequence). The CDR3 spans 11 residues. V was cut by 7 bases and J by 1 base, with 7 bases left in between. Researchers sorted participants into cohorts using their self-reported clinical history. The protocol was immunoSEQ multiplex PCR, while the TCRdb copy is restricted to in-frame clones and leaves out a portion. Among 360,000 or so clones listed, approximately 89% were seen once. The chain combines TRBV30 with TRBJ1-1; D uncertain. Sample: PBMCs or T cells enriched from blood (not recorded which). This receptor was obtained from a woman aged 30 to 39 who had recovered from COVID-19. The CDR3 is CASDPNTEAFF. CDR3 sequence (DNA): TGTGCCTCAGATCCGAACACTGAAGCTTTCTTT.